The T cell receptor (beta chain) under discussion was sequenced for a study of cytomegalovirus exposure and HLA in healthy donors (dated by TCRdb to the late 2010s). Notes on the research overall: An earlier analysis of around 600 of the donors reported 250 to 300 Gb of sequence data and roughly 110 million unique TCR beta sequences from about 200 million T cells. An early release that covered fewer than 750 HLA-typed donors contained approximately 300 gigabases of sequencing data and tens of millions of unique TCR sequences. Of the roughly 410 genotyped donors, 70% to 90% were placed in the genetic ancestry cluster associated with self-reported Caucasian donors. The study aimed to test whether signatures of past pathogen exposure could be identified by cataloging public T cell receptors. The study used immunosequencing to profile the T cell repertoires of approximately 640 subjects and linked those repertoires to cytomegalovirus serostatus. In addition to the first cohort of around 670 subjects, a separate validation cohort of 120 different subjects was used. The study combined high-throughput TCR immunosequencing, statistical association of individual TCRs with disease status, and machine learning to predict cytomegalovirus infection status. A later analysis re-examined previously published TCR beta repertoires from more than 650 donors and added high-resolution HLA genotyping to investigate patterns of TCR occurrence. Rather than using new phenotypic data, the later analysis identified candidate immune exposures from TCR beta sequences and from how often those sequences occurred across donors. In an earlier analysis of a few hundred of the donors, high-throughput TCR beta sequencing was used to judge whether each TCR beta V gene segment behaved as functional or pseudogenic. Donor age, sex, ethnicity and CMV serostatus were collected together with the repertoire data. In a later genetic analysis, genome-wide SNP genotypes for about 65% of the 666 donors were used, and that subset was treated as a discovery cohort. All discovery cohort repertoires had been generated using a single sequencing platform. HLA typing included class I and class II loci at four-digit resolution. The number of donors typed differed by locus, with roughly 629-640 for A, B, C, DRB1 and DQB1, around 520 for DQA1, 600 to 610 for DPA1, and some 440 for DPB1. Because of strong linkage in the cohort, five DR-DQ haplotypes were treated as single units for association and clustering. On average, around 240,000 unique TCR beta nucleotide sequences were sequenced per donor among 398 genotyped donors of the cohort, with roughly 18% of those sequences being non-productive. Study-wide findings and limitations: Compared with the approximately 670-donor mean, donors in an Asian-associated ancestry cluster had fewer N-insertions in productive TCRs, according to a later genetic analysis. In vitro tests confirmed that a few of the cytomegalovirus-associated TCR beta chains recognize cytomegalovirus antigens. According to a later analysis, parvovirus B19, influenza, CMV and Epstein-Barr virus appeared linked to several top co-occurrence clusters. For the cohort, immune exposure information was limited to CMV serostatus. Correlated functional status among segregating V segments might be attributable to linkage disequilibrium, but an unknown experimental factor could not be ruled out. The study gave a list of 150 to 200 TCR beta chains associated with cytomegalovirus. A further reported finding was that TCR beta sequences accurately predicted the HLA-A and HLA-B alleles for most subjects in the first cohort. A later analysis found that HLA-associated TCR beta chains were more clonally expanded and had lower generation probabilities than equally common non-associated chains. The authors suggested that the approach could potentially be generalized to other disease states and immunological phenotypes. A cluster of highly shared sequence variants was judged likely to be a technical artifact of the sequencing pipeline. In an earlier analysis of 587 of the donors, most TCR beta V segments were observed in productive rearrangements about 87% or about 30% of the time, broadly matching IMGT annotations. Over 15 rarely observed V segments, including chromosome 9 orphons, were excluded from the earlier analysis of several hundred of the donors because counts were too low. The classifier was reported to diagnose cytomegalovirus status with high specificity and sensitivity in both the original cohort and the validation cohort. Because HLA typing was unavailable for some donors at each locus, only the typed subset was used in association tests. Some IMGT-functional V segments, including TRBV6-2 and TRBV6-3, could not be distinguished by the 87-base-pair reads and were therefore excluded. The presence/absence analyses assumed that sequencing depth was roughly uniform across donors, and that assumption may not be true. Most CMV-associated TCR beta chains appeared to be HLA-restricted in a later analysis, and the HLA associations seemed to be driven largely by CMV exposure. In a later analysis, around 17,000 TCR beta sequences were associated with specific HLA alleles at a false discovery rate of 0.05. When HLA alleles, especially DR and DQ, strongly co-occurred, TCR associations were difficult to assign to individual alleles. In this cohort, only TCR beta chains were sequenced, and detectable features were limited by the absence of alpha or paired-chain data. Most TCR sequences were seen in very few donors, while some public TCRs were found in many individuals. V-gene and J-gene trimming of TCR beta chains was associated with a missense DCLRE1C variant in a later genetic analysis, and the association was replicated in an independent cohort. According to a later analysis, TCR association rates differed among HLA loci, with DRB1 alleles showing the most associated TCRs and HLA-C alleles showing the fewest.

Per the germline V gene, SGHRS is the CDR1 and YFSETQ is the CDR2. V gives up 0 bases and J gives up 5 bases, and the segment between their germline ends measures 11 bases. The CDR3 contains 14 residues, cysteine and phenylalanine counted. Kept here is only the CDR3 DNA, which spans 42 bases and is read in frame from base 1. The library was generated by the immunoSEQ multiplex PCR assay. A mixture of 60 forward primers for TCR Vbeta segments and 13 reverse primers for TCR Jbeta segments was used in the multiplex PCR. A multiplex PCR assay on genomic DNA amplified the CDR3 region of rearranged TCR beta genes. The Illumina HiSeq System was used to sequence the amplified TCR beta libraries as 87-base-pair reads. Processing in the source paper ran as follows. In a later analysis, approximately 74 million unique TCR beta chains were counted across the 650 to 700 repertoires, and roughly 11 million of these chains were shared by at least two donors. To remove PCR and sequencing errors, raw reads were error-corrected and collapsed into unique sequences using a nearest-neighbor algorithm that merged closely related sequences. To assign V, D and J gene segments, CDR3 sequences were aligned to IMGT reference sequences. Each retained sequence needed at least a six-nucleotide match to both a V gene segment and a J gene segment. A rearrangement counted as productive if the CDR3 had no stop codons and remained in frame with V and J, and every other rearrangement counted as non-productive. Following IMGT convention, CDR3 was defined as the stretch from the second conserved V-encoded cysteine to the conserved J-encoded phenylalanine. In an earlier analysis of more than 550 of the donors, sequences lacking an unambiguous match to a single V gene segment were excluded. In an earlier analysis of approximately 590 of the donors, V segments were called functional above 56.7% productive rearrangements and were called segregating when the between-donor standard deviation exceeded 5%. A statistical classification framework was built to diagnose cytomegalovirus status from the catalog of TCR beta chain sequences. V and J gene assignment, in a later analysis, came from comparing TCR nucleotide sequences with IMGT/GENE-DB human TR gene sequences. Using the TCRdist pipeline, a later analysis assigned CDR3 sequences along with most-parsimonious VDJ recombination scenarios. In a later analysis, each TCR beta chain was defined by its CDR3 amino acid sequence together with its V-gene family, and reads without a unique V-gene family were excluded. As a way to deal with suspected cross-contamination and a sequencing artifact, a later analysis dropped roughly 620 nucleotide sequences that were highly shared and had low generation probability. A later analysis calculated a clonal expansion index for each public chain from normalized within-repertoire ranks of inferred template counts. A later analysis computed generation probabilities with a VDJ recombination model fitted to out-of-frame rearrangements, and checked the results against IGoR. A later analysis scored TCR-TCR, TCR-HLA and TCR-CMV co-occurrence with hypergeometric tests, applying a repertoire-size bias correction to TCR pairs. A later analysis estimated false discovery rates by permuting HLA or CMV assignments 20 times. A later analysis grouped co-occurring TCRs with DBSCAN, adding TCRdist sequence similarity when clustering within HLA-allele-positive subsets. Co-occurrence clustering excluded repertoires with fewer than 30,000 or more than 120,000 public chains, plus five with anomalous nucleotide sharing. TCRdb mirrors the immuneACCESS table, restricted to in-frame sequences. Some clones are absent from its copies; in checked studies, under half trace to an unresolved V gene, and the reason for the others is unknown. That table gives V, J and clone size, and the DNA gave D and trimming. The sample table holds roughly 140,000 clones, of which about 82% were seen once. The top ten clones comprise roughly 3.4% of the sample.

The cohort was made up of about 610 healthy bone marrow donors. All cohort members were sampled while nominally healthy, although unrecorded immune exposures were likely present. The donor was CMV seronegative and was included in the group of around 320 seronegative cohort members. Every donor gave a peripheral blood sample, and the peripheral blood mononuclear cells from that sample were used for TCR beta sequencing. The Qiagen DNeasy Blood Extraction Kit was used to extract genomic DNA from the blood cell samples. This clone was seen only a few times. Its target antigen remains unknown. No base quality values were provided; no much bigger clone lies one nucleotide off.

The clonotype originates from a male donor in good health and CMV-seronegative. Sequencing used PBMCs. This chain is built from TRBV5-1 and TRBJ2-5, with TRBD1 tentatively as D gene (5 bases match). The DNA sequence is TGCGCCAGCAGCTTGGAAGGGCCAGGGGAGACCCAGTACTTC. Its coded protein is CASSLEGPGETQYF.